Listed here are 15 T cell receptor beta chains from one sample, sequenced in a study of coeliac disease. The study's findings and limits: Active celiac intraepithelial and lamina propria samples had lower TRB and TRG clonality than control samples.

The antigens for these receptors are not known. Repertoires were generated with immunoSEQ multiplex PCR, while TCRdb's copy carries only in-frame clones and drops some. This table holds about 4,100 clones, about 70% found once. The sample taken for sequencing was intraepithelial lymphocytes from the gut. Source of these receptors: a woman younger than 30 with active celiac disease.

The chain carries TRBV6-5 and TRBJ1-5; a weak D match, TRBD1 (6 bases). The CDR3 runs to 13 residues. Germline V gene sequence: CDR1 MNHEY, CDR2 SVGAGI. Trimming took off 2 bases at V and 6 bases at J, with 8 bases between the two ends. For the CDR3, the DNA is TGTGCCAGCAGTTACCTCAGGGGTCAGCCCCAGCATTTT. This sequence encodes CASSYLRGQPQHF.

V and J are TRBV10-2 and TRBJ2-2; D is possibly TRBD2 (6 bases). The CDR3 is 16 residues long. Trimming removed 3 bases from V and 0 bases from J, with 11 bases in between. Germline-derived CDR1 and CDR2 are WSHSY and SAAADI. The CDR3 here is CASSDWRGSNTGELFF. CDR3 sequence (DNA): TGCGCCAGCAGTGATTGGAGGGGATCGAACACCGGGGAGCTGTTTTTT.

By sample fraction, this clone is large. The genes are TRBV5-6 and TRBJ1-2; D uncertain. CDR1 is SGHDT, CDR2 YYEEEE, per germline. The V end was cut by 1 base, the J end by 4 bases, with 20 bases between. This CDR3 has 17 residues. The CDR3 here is CASSLRRNPTEGYGYTF. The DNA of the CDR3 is TGTGCCAGCAGCTTGCGGCGCAATCCTACAGAGGGCTATGGCTACACCTTC.

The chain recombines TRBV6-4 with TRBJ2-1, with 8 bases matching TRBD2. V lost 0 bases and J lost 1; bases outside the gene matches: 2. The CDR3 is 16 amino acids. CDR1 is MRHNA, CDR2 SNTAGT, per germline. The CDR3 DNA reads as TGTGCCAGCAGTGACTCGGGCGGGGGGTCCTACAATGAGCAGTTCTTC. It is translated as CASSDSGGGSYNEQFF.

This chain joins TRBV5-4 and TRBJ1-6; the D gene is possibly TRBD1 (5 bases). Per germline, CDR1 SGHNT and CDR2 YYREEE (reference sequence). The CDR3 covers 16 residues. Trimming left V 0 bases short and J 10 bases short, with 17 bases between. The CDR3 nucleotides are TGTGCCAGCAGCTTGGATAGGGGTGATTTGGTGTCACCCCTCCACTTT. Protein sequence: CASSLDRGDLVSPLHF.

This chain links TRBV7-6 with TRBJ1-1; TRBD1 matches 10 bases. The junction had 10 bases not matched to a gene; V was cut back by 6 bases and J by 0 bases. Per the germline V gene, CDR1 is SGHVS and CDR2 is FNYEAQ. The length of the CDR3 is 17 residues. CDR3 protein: CASRPGQGGYMNTEAFF. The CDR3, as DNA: TGTGCCAGCAGACCCGGACAGGGGGGATACATGAACACTGAAGCTTTCTTT.

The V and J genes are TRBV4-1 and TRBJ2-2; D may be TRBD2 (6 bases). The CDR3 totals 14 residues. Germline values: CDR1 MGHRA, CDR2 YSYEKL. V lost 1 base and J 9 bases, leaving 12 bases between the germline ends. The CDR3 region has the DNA TGCGCCAGCAGCCAAGTCGGGGGATATCGGGAGCTGTTTTTT. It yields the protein CASSQVGGYRELFF.

The CDR3 DNA sequence: TGCGCCAGCAGCCGTGACCGGGAGGATACGCAGTATTTT. Translating it yields CASSRDREDTQYF. The rearrangement links TRBV5-1 to TRBJ2-3, with a weak D call TRBD2 (6 bases). The V end lost 4 bases, the J end lost 6 bases, and 12 bases lay between the germline ends. The CDR3 has 13 amino acids. Germline CDR1 and CDR2: SGHRS and YFSETQ.

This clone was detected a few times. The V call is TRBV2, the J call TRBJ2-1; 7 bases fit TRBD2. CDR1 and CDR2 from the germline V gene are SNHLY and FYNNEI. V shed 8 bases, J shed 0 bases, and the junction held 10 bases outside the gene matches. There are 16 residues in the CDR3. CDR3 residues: CASLPGRESSYNEQFF. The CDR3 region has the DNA TGTGCCAGCCTCCCCGGGCGGGAGAGCTCCTACAATGAGCAGTTCTTC.

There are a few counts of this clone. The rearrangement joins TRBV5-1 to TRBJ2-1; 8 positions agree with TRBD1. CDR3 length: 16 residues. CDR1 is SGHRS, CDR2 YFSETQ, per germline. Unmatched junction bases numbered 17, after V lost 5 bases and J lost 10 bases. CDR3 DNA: TGCGCCAGCAGGGCGGGACAGGTTGTACCTGGAGGGGAGCAGTTCTTC. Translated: CASRAGQVVPGGEQFF.

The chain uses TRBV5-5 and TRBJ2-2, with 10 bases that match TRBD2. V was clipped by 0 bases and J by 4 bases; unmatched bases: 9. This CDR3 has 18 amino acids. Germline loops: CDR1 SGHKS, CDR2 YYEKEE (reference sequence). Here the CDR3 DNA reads TGTGCCAGCAGCTTGGTACCCGGGAGACTAGCGGGCACCGGGGAGCTGTTTTTT. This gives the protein CASSLVPGRLAGTGELFF.

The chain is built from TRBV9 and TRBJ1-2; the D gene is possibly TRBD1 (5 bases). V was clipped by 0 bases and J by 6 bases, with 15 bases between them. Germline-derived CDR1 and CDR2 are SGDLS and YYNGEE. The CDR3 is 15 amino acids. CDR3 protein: CASSVAWGLGDGYTF. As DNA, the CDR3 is TGTGCCAGCAGCGTAGCCTGGGGACTGGGAGATGGCTACACCTTC.

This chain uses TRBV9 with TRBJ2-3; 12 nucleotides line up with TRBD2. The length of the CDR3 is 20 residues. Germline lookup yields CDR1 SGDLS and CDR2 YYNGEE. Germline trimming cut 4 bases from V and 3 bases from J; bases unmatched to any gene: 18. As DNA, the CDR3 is TGTGCCAGCAGCACCCTTTTGAGGCTAGCGGGGGGGCCGTTGACAGATACGCAGTATTTT. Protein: CASSTLLRLAGGPLTDTQYF.

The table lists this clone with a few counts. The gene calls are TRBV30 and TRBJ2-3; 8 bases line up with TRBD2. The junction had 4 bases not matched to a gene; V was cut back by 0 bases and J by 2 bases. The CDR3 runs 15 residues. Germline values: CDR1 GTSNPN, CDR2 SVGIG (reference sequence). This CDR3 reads CAWSVVRGVTDTQYF. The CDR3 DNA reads TGTGCCTGGAGTGTTGTGCGGGGGGTCACAGATACGCAGTATTTT.

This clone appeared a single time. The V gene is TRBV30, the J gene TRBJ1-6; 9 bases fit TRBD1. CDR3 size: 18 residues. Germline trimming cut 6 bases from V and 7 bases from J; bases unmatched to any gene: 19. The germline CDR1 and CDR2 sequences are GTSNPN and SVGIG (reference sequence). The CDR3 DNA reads TGTGCCTGTCGTCCGGGACAGGGCTTCGGAAATAGGAATTCACCCCTCCACTTT. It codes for CACRPGQGFGNRNSPLHF. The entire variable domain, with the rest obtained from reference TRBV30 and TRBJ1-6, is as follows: SQTIHQWPATLVQPVGSPLSLECTVEGTSNPNLYWYRQAAGRGLQLLFYSVGIGQISSEVPQNLSASRPQDRQFILSSKKLLLSDSGFYLCACRPGQGFGNRNSPLHFGNGTRLTVT.